This TCR beta chain was retrieved from a study of blood T cell repertoires in COVID-19. Overall study context: Samples of COVID-19 (acute and convalescent) were obtained from the United States, Italy and Spain.

This clone was recorded once. The participants were between roughly 18 and 89 years old and came from 24 US areas. Clinical history as reported by participants underpinned cohort assignment. As originally analysed: Estimation of nucleated cell counts relied on the amplification of reference gene primers. The method was immunoSEQ multiplex PCR; TCRdb's version includes in-frame clones alone and lacks a portion of them. The DNA gave D and trimming, while V, J and clone size come from that table. The sample contains some 460,000 clones, around 90% of which appear only once. This CDR3 spans 16 amino acids. Germline V CDR1 and CDR2: GTSNPN, SVGIG (reference sequence). V shed 3 bases, J shed 9 bases, and the junction held 14 bases outside the gene matches.

Sequencing was carried out using PBMCs or T cells enriched from blood (not recorded which). This chain joins TRBV30 and TRBJ2-1, with TRBD2 matching 10 bases. This TCR derives from a woman between 18 and 30 years old with acute COVID-19. The CDR3 DNA reads TGTGCCTGGAGCCAAAAAGCTAGCGGGAGAACCGGTGAGCAGTTCTTC. The encoded protein is CAWSQKASGRTGEQFF.